This T cell receptor beta chain was sequenced during a study of cytomegalovirus exposure and HLA in healthy donors. Overall study results and limits: Rare sequences made up most TCRs, while some public TCRs were found in many donors. HLA alleles showed associations with 16,951 TCR beta sequences in a later analysis, at a 0.05 false discovery rate.

The PCR ran on 60 Vbeta and 13 Jbeta primers. Measured with immunoSEQ multiplex PCR; TCRdb has only the in-frame clones, and not every one. The repertoire holds over 150,000 clones, with over 70% as singletons. V was cut by 11 bases and J by 8 bases, with 18 bases left in between. Germline V gene sequence: CDR1 SNHLY, CDR2 FYNNEI. The CDR3 extends over 12 amino acids. For this clone: Its matching antigen is unknown.

The TCR originated in a woman between 45 and 60 years old in good health and CMV-seropositive. J is TRBJ1-2 and V is TRBV2; no definite D call. The sequenced sample consisted of PBMCs. The CDR3 region is CASQAMTRGYTF. The CDR3 DNA is TGTGCCTCGCAAGCGATGACTCGGGGCTACACCTTC.